What follows is one T cell receptor beta chain and its context. Sequenced by immunoSEQ multiplex PCR; TCRdb stores in-frame clones only, minus some. In the table there are some 70,000 clones, roughly four fifths of which are singletons. The source of the sample is a study of radiotherapy plus CTLA-4 blockade in lung cancer. The material sequenced was peripheral blood, taken from a patient treated with radiotherapy plus ipilimumab. This sequence was found in a human donor with non-small cell lung cancer who had a partial response to radiotherapy plus ipilimumab.

The DNA for the CDR3 is TGTGCCAGCGGGAGGCGGGACTCCTACGAGCAGTACTTC. Residues: CASGRRDSYEQYF. The rearrangement uses TRBV2 and TRBJ2-7; perhaps TRBD2 as D (6 bases). Per the germline V gene, CDR1 is SNHLY and CDR2 is FYNNEI. V was cut by 8 bases and J by 0 bases, with 11 bases left in between. The CDR3 spans 13 residues. Looking up the rest from reference TRBV2 and TRBJ2-7 gives the full variable domain: EPEVTQTPSHQVTQMGQEVILRCVPISNHLYFYWYRQILGQKVEFLVSFYNNEISEKSEIFDDQFSVERPDGSNFTLKIRSTKLEDSAMYFCASGRRDSYEQYFGPGTRLTVT.